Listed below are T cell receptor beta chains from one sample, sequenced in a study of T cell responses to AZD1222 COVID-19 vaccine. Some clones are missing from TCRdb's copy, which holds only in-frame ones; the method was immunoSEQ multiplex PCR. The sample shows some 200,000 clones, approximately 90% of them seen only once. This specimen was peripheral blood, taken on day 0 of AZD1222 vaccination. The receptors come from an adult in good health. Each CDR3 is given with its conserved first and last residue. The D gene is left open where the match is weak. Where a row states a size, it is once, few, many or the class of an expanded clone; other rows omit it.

CASSFGEKLNGAFF | TGTGCCAGCAGCTTTGGGGAGAAATTGAATGGAGCTTTCTTT | . | once | TRBJ1-1 | TRBV5-6
CASSPTVNNSPLHF | TGTGCCAGCAGCCCGACAGTCAATAATTCACCCCTCCACTTT | . | . | TRBJ1-6 | TRBV3-1/TRBV3-2
CASSNRPDYEQYF | TGTGCCAGTAGTAATCGTCCTGACTACGAGCAGTACTTC | . | . | TRBJ2-7 | TRBV19
CASSLGGPGVEEQYF | TGCGCCAGCAGCTTGGGTGGCCCAGGGGTGGAAGAGCAGTACTTC | . | . | TRBJ2-7 | TRBV5-1
CASSVGADTTYNEQFF | TGTGCCAGCAGCGTAGGGGCGGACACAACCTACAATGAGCAGTTCTTC | . | . | TRBJ2-1 | TRBV9
CASSEFNRVSGNTIYF | TGTGCCAGCAGCGAGTTCAACAGGGTCTCTGGAAACACCATATATTTT | . | few | TRBJ1-3 | TRBV14
CSGLTVNTEAFF | TGCAGCGGCCTTACAGTGAACACTGAAGCTTTCTTT | . | . | TRBJ1-1 | TRBV29-1
CASTSGGGNTEAFF | TGTGCCAGCACCTCCGGTGGCGGAAACACTGAAGCTTTCTTT | . | . | TRBJ1-1 | TRBV27
CASSPSLAGVYNEQFF | TGCGCCAGCAGCCCATCTCTAGCGGGGGTCTACAATGAGCAGTTCTTC | TRBD2 | once | TRBJ2-1 | TRBV5-1
CASSVRPGTSGDEQFF | TGTGCCAGCAGCGTCCGACCCGGGACTAGCGGGGATGAGCAGTTCTTC | TRBD2 | . | TRBJ2-1 | TRBV7-9
CASSQSGSEKLFF | TGTGCCAGCAGCCAGTCAGGTAGCGAAAAACTGTTTTTT | . | few | TRBJ1-4 | TRBV3-1/TRBV3-2
CASSYYRDQPQHF | TGTGCCAGCAGTTACTATCGGGATCAGCCCCAGCATTTT | . | . | TRBJ1-5 | TRBV6-5
CASSPSGLAPNTGELFF | TGTGCCAGCAGCCCTTCGGGACTAGCCCCTAACACCGGGGAGCTGTTTTTT | TRBD2 | . | TRBJ2-2 | TRBV14
CASSLVAGGRGDTEAFF | TGTGCCAGCAGCTTAGTTGCCGGGGGAAGGGGGGACACTGAAGCTTTCTTT | . | . | TRBJ1-1 | TRBV7-2
CASSQVVGARRPLHF | TGCGCCAGCAGCCAGGTGGTAGGGGCGCGGAGGCCCCTCCACTTT | . | . | TRBJ1-6 | TRBV5-1
CASSQGSPLHF | TGTGCCAGCAGCCAGGGTTCACCCCTCCACTTT | . | . | TRBJ1-6 | TRBV6-2/TRBV6-3
CASSNDTDGYTF | TGTGCCAGCAGCAATGACACAGACGGCTACACCTTC | . | . | TRBJ1-2 | TRBV21-1
CASSLGLTQGYPSGNTIYF | TGTGCCAGCAGCTTAGGCCTAACTCAGGGCTACCCCTCTGGAAACACCATATATTTT | . | . | TRBJ1-3 | TRBV13
CASSDKTGLSYEQYF | TGTGCCAGCAGTGACAAGACAGGCCTCTCCTACGAGCAGTACTTC | . | . | TRBJ2-7 | TRBV2
CASSQYGDEKLFF | TGTGCCAGCAGTCAGTACGGGGATGAAAAACTGTTTTTT | . | . | TRBJ1-4 | TRBV9
CASSQATGAYNSPLHF | TGTGCCAGCAGCCAGGCGACAGGGGCCTATAATTCACCCCTCCACTTT | TRBD1 | . | TRBJ1-6 | TRBV3-1/TRBV3-2
CASSLGTSGSSPYEQYF | TGCGCCAGCAGCTTGGGGACTAGCGGGAGCTCCCCCTACGAGCAGTACTTC | TRBD2 | . | TRBJ2-7 | TRBV5-1
CASNRETQYF | TGTGCCAGCAATCGTGAGACCCAGTACTTC | . | once | TRBJ2-5 | TRBV27
CASSFNRGISGNTIYF | TGTGCCAGCAGCTTTAACAGGGGGATATCTGGAAACACCATATATTTT | TRBD1 | . | TRBJ1-3 | TRBV7-6
CASSPGAYEQYF | TGTGCCAGTTCCCCAGGTGCCTACGAGCAGTACTTC | . | . | TRBJ2-7 | TRBV19
CASMPGTGPGNTIYF | TGTGCCAGCATGCCCGGGACAGGGCCAGGAAACACCATATATTTT | TRBD1 | . | TRBJ1-3 | TRBV2